This T cell receptor beta chain was identified during a study of neoadjuvant anti-PD-1 for oral cavity cancer. Turning to the study itself: Most patients had three to four biweekly doses of 3 mg/kg nivolumab before resection. Whole-study findings and limits: Treg/Th17 ratio rose with pretreatment blood and fell with post-treatment tumor TCRbeta clonality.

With respect to this clone: Its antigen is as yet unknown.

Germline values: CDR1 SGHDN, CDR2 FVKESK. V was shortened by 1 base and J by 6 bases, with 10 bases between the two germline ends. The CDR3 has 15 residues. Most PBMC samples had 480 ng input DNA in six replicates. The table came from immunoSEQ multiplex PCR; TCRdb's copy has only in-frame clones and leaves some out. The table lists over 5,500 clones, over 65% of them singletons. The sequenced sample was PBMCs, obtained before nivolumab (anti-PD-1) treatment. The receptor's source is a person aged 40 to 85 with oral cavity squamous cell carcinoma. The chain uses TRBV14 and TRBJ1-6; weak D call: TRBD1 (5 bases). The CDR3 loop is CASSQARTSNSPLHF. The CDR3 region has the DNA TGTGCCAGCAGCCAAGCAAGGACATCTAATTCACCCCTCCACTTT.